The clone carrying this T cell receptor (beta chain) has at least ten counts. Arm-PCR of CDR3 regions and iRepertoire HTBI primers were the basis on which TCR beta libraries were built. Per the authors' pipeline: Across all samples, more than 60 TRBV segments and 14 TRBJ segments were identified. One entry per CDR3 protein, called by TCRdb with MiXCR from the multiplex PCR reads. TCRdb's processing, not the authors' own work, is the source of the V and J calls. The table records 450,000 to 600,000 distinct CDR3 sequences, roughly 16% of them present only once. This entry is derived from a study of regulatory T cells in long-lasting Graves disease. Study details: For a period under 3 months, newly diagnosed Graves' patients had taken antithyroid drugs.

Trimming stripped 5 bases from V and 9 bases from J, with 16 bases between. The germline gives CDR1 MDHEN, CDR2 SYDVKM. This CDR3 is 13 amino acids long. The time point: newly diagnosed GD, antithyroid drugs for less than 3 months. Making the TCR library involved RNA that had been extracted from PBMCs. The patients included were those that came from an endocrinology department in Xi'an, China. These same records also appear under a second study, on T cells in Graves' hyperthyroidism and ophthalmopathy. From that second work: Blood shared most expanded thyroid clonotypes above 0.001.

V is TRBV28 and J is TRBJ1-1; possible D gene TRBD1, 5 bases. The input for sequencing was peripheral blood mononuclear cells (PBMCs), taken at new diagnosis, from a patient treated with antithyroid drugs. The TCR originated in a man aged 40-50 years with Graves disease. CDR3 loop: CASSAPAEGQAFF. The CDR3 nucleotides read TGTGCCAGCAGTGCCCCCGCGGAGGGGCAAGCTTTCTTT.